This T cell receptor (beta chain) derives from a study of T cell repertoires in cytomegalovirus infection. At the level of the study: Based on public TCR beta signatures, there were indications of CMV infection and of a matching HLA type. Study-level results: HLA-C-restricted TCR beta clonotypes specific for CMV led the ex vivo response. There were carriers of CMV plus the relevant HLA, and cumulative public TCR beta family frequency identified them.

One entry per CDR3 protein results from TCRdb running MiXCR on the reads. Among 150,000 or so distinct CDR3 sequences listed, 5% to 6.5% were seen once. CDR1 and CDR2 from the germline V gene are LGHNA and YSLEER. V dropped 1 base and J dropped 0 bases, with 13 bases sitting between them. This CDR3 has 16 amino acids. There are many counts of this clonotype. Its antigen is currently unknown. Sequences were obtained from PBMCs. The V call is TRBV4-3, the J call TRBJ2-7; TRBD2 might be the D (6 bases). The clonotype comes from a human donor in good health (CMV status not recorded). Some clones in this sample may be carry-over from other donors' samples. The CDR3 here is CASSQGEDTSSYEQYF. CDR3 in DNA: TGCGCCAGCAGCCAAGGGGAGGACACCTCCTCCTACGAGCAGTACTTC.